The TCR beta chain under discussion was sequenced for a study of T-cell memory formation after mild COVID-19. V dropped 6 bases and J dropped 4; count of bases not matched to a gene: 5. There are 13 residues in the CDR3. Germline V CDR1 and CDR2: SGHTA, FQGNSA. 5'RACE primed from the constant segment yielded TCR alpha and TCR beta cDNA libraries bearing sample barcodes and UMIs. MiXCR, run by TCRdb on the 5' RACE reads, gives a single entry per CDR3 protein. The sample carries 350,000 to 500,000 distinct CDR3 sequences, about a quarter recorded once. This clonotype has a handful of counts. The sequence came from an adult woman who had mild COVID-19 (a few samples of this study predate the infection). Cell type and time point are not known. The gene calls are TRBV7-2 and TRBJ2-5, with 7 bases that match TRBD1. Sequencing was performed on PBMCs or a T cell subset sorted from them (not recorded which). CDR3 in amino acids: CASRMTGIETQYF. CDR3 DNA sequence: TGTGCCAGCAGGATGACAGGGATAGAGACCCAGTACTTC. The full variable domain, rest sourced from reference TRBV7-2 and TRBJ2-5, is GAGVSQSPSNKVTEKGKDVELRCDPISGHTALYWYRQSLGQGLEFLIYFQGNSAPDKSGLPSDRFSAERTGGSVSTLTIQRTQQEDSAVYLCASRMTGIETQYFGPGTRLLVL.